This T cell receptor (beta chain) is from a study of cytotoxic CD8 clonotypes in ibrutinib-treated CLL. Study-wide background: Complete response was seen in 2 patients and partial in some 25; some 12 progressed and roughly 14 stayed remitted after a median about 70 months. Study-wide results and limits: Ibrutinib response saw clonality rise, and progression saw it return toward baseline.

Details on this clone: Its antigen is not known.

About 2 micrograms of genomic DNA (from cryopreserved PBMCs) were used for TCR beta libraries. Clones were read by immunoSEQ multiplex PCR, and TCRdb kept only the in-frame ones, dropping some. This sample has hundreds of thousands of clones, with about 64% found just once. CDR1 SGHTA and CDR2 FQGTGA come from the germline V gene. The CDR3 consists of 14 residues. Between the trimmed V and J ends, which lost 2 bases and 5 bases, there was a span of 9 bases. The material sequenced was PBMCs, taken after 36 months of ibrutinib treatment. The TCR sequence derives from a human donor with chronic lymphocytic leukemia. The chain uses TRBV7-3 and TRBJ2-2, with D unresolved. The CDR3 sequence is CASSLWSGTGELFF. The CDR3 DNA sequence: TGTGCCAGCAGCTTATGGTCTGGGACCGGGGAGCTGTTTTTT.